One and the same sample provided the 9 T cell receptor beta chains below, sequenced in a study of Ad26.COV2.S vaccination and SARS-CoV-2 variants. Sequenced by immunoSEQ multiplex PCR; TCRdb stores in-frame clones only, minus some. Of more than 300,000 clones detected, roughly 80% appear once; the ten largest clones hold 2% to 2.5%. The treatment is: 15 to 20 received Ad26.COV2.S at low or high dose, single or two shots; 5 received placebo; per-sample allocation not given. Sampling took place 63 days after the first vaccine or placebo injection. Sequenced here: peripheral blood, sampled in a trial of Ad26.COV2.S vaccine versus placebo. The receptors come from a person between 18 and 65 years old who received the Ad26.COV2.S COVID-19 vaccine or a placebo.

This clone showed up just a few times. The chain links TRBV19 to TRBJ2-7, with D unresolved. Germline CDR1 reads LNHDA; CDR2 reads SQIVND (reference sequence). Trimming pared 5 bases from V and 3 bases from J, leaving 14 bases between. The length of the CDR3 is 14 residues. CDR3 sequence (DNA): TGTGCCAGTAGTTGGGAACATCCCCTCTACGAGCAGTACTTC. This encodes CASSWEHPLYEQYF.

The rearrangement links TRBV5-5 to TRBJ2-7, with a weak D call TRBD1 (5 bases). Germline CDR1 SGHKS, CDR2 YYEKEE (reference sequence). This CDR3 has 14 amino acids. Trimming took off 0 bases at V and 3 bases at J, with 10 bases between the two ends. CDR3 loop: CASSLAVRVYEQYF. In nucleotides, the CDR3 is TGTGCCAGCAGCTTGGCAGTCAGGGTCTACGAGCAGTACTTC.

This chain uses TRBV7-6 with TRBJ1-3; D is unresolved. In germline, CDR1 is SGHVS, CDR2 FNYEAQ. The CDR3 is made up of 16 amino acids. Trimming removed 2 bases at V and 0 bases at J, with 11 bases between. The CDR3 is CASSLLREGSGNTIYF. As DNA, the CDR3 is TGTGCCAGCAGCTTATTACGGGAAGGCTCTGGAAACACCATATATTTT.

This chain uses TRBV5-1 with TRBJ2-5; TRBD2 is a possible D gene (6 bases). Trimming removed 10 bases from V and 2 bases from J, with 21 bases in between. Germline V gene data show CDR1 as SGHRS and CDR2 as YFSETQ. The CDR3 totals 15 residues. The CDR3 DNA reads TGCGCCTCCTCAGGAAGTGGCGGGGAACAAGAGACCCAGTACTTC. Its protein is CASSGSGGEQETQYF.

V and J are TRBV7-2 and TRBJ2-7, with 9 bases identical to TRBD2. Germline V gene sequence: CDR1 SGHTA, CDR2 FQGNSA. CDR3 length: 17 amino acids. The junction had 8 bases not matched to a gene; V was cut back by 2 bases and J by 0 bases. The CDR3 spells CASSLTGLAGSSYEQYF. The DNA of the CDR3 is TGTGCCAGCAGCTTAACGGGTCTAGCGGGGAGCTCCTACGAGCAGTACTTC.

Here the CDR3 reads CASSYSSDRTYEQYF. CDR3 nucleotide sequence: TGTGCCAGCAGTTACTCTTCGGACAGGACATACGAGCAGTACTTC. The chain recombines TRBV6-5 with TRBJ2-7; 7 positions match TRBD1. Germline V gene data show CDR1 as MNHEY and CDR2 as SVGAGI. Trimming removed 0 bases from V and 4 bases from J; junction bases left unmatched: 6. The CDR3 sequence is 15 residues long.

The chain joins TRBV10-3 to TRBJ1-2; weak D call: TRBD1 (5 bases). CDR1 and CDR2 from the germline V gene are ENHRY and SYGVKD. There are 14 residues in the CDR3. V lost 2 bases, J lost 1 base, and 8 bases lay in between. The DNA for the CDR3 is TGTGCCATCAGTGAGACGCAGGGTAACTATGGCTACACCTTC. Its protein product is CAISETQGNYGYTF.

The count of this clone is one. The genes are TRBV10-3 and TRBJ2-3, with D unresolved. Trimming shortened V by 2 bases and J by 3 bases, and 12 bases separated the two germline ends. In germline, CDR1 is ENHRY, CDR2 SYGVKD. The CDR3 totals 15 residues. Written as DNA, the CDR3 is TGTGCCATCAGTGAGACGAACCCTCCGACAGATACGCAGTATTTT. Protein product: CAISETNPPTDTQYF.

This clone was seen once. This sequence joins TRBV10-1 and TRBJ2-2; D is undetermined. V was trimmed by 0 bases and J by 6 bases, leaving 11 bases between them. The CDR3 sequence is 15 residues long. CDR1 WNHNN and CDR2 SYGVQD come from the germline V gene (reference sequence). The DNA of the CDR3 is TGCGCCAGCAGTGAGTCTTTAGCCGGCCCCGGGGAGCTGTTTTTT. It is translated as CASSESLAGPGELFF.